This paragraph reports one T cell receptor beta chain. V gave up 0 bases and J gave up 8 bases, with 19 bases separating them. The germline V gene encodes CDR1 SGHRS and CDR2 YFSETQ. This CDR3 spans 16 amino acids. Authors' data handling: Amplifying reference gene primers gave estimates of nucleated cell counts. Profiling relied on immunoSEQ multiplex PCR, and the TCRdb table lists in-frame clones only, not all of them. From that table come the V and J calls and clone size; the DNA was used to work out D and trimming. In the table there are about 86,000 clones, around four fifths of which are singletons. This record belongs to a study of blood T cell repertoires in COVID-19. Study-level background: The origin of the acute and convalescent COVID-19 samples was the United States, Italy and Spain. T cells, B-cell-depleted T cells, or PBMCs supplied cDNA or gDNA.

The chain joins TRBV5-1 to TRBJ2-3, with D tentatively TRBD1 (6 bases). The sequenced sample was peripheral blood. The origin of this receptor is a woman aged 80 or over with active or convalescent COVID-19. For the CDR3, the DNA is TGCGCCAGCAGCTTGGATGGCGGACAGATTGTTGTTACGCAGTATTTT. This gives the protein CASSLDGGQIVVTQYF.